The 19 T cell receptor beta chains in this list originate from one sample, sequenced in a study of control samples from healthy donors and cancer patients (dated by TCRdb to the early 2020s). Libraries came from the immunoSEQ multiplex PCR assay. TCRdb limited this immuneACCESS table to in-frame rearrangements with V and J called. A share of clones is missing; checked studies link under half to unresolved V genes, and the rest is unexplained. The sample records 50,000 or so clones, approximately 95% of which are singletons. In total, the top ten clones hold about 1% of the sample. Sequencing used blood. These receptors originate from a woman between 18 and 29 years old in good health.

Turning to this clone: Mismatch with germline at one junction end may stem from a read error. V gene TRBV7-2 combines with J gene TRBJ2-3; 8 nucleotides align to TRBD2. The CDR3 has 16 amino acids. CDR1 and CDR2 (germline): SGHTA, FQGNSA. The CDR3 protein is CASSLAGTRSTDTQYF. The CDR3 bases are TGTGCCAGCAGCCTAGCTGGGACTAGGAGCACAGATACGCAGTATTTT.

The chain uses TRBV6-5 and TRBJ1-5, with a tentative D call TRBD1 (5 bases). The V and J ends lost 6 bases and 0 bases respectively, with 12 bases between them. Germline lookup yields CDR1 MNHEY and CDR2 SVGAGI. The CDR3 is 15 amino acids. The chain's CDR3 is CASSRDLYSNQPQHF. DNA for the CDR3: TGTGCCAGCAGCCGGGACTTATATAGCAATCAGCCCCAGCATTTT.

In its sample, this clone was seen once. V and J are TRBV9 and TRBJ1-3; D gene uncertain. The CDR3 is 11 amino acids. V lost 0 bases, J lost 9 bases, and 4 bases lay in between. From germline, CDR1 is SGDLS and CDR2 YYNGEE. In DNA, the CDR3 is TGTGCCAGCAGCGTAGATAGCACCATATATTTT. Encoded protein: CASSVDSTIYF.

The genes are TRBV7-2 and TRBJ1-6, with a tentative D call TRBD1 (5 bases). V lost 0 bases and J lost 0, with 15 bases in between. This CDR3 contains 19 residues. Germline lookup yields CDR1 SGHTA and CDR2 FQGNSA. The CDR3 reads CASSLAAGRGFSYNSPLHF. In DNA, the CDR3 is TGTGCCAGCAGCTTAGCAGCGGGACGCGGGTTCTCCTATAATTCACCCCTCCACTTT.

As DNA, the CDR3 is TGTGCCAGCAGCCAGGTTGGGGGGCCTACGCAGTATTTT. This gives the protein CASSQVGGPTQYF. This chain uses TRBV3-1 (or the pseudogene TRBV3-2) with TRBJ2-3; D may be TRBD1 or TRBD2 (6 bases each). The V gene's germline CDR1 is LGHDT and CDR2 YNNKEL (reference sequence). Trimming left V 3 bases short and J 8 bases short, with 12 bases between. CDR3 length: 13 amino acids.

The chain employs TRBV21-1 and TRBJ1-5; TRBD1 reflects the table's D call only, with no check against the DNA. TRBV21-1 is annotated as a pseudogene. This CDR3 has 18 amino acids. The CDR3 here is CASSKNPTRQGKNQPQHF. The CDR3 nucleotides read TGTGCCAGCAGCAAAAACCCCACCAGACAGGGAAAAAATCAGCCCCAGCATTTT.

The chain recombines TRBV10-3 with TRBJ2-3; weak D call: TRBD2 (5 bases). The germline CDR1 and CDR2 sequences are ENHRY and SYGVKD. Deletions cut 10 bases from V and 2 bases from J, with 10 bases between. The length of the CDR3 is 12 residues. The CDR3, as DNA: TGTGCCAGTGGGGAGCTCACAGATACGCAGTATTTT. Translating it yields CASGELTDTQYF.

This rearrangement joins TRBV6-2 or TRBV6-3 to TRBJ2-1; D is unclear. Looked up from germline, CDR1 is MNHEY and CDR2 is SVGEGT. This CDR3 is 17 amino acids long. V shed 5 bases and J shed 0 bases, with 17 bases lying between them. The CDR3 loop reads CASSLVGPRSSYNEQFF. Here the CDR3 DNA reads TGTGCCAGCAGTCTAGTAGGACCCCGCAGCTCCTACAATGAGCAGTTCTTC.

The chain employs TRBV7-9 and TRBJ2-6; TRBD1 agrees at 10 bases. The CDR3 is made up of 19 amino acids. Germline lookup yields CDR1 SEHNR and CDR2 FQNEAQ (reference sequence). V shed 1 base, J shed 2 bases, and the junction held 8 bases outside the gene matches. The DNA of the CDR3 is TGTGCCAGCAGCTTAGGGTTGGGACAGGGGAGTCCTGGGGCCAACGTCCTGACTTTC. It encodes CASSLGLGQGSPGANVLTF.

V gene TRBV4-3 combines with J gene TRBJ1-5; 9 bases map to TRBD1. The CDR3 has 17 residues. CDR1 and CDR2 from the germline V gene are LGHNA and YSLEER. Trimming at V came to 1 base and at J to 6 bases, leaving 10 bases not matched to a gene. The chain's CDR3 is CASSQAFSGQGGQPQHF. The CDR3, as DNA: TGCGCCAGCAGCCAAGCATTTTCGGGACAGGGCGGTCAGCCCCAGCATTTT.

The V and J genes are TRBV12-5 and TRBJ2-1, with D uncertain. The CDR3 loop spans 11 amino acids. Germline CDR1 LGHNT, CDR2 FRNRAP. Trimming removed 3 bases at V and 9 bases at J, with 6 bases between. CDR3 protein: CASGFVSEQFF. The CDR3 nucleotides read TGTGCTAGTGGTTTTGTTAGTGAGCAGTTCTTC.

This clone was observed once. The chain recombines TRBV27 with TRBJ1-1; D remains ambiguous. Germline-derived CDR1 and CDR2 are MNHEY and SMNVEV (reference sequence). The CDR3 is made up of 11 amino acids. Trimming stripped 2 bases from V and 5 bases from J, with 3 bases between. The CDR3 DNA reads TGTGCCAGCAGTTTAGGGACTGAAGCTTTCTTT. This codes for CASSLGTEAFF.

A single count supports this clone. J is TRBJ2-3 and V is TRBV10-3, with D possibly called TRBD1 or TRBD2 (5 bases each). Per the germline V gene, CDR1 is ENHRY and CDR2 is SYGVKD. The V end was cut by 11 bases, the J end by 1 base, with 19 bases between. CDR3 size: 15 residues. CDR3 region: CASSFGTPRTDTQYF. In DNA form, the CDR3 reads TGTGCCTCATCATTCGGGACCCCTCGCACAGATACGCAGTATTTT.

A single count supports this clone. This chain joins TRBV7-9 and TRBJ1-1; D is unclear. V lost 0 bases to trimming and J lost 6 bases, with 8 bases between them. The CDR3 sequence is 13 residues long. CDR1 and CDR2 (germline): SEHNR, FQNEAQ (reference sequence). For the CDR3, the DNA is TGTGCCAGCAGCTTAGCGCGAGAAGCTGAAGCTTTCTTT. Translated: CASSLAREAEAFF.

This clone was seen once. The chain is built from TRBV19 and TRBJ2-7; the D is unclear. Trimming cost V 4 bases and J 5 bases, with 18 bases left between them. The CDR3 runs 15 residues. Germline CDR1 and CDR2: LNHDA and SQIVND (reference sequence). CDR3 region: CASSSQDGDGNEQYF. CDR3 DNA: TGTGCCAGTAGTAGCCAGGATGGGGATGGGAACGAGCAGTACTTC. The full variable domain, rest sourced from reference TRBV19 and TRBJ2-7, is DGGITQSPKYLFRKEGQNVTLSCEQNLNHDAMYWYRQDPGQGLRLIYYSQIVNDFQKGDIAEGYSVSREKKESFPLTVTSAQKNPTAFYLCASSSQDGDGNEQYFGPGTRLTVT.

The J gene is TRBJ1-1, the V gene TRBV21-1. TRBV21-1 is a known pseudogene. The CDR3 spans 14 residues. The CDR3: CATTKGGYESEAFF. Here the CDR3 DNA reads TGTGCCACTACGAAAGGGGGGTACGAGTCTGAAGCTTTCTTT.

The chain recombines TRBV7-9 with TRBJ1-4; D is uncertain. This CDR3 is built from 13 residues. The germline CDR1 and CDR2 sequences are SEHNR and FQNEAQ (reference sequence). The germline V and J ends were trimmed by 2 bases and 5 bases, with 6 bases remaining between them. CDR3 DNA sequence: TGTGCCAGCAGCTTAAAGAAGAATGAAAAACTGTTTTTT. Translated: CASSLKKNEKLFF.

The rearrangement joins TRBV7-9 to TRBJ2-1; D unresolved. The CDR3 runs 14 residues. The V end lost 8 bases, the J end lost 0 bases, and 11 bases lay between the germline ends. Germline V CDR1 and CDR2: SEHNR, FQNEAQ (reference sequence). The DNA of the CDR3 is TGTGCCAGCGGTTGGGCAGACTCCTACAATGAGCAGTTCTTC. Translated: CASGWADSYNEQFF.

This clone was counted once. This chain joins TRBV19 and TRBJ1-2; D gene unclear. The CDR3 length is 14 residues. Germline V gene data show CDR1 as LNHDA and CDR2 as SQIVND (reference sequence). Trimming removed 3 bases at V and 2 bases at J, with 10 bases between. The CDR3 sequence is CASSIEHINYGYTF. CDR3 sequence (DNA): TGTGCCAGTAGTATCGAACACATCAACTATGGCTACACCTTC.